The following is a TCR beta chain sequence with its context. Its specificity is not known. TCRdb's copy holds only in-frame clones and misses some; the assay was immunoSEQ multiplex PCR. This sample has fewer than 30,000 clones, with roughly 80% found just once. The data were taken from a study of follicular helper T cells after annual influenza vaccination. The CDR3 is 16 amino acids. Germline V CDR1 and CDR2: LNHDA, SQIVND (reference sequence). Trimming removed 5 bases from V and 5 bases from J; junction bases left unmatched: 14. General study findings and limits: Each annual vaccination recalled recurring oligoclonal ICOS+CD38+ cTfh clonotypes. Most later recoveries of Day 7 ICOS+CD38+ clones were ICOS-CD38- cTfh.

Described time point: 2014-2015 season, pre-vaccination. V gene TRBV19 combines with J gene TRBJ1-2; 7 nucleotides align to TRBD1. This TCR derives from an adult who received the influenza vaccine. The material was CXCR5+ CD38- circulating T follicular helper cells from blood, obtained on the day of influenza vaccination. Indicated subset: circulating Tfh, non-naive CD4+CXCR5+PD-1+ (ICOS+CD38+ or ICOS-CD38-). The CDR3 coding sequence is TGTGCCAGTAGTGCCCCATTCTCACAGGGGCCATATGGCTACACCTTC. Translation: CASSAPFSQGPYGYTF.